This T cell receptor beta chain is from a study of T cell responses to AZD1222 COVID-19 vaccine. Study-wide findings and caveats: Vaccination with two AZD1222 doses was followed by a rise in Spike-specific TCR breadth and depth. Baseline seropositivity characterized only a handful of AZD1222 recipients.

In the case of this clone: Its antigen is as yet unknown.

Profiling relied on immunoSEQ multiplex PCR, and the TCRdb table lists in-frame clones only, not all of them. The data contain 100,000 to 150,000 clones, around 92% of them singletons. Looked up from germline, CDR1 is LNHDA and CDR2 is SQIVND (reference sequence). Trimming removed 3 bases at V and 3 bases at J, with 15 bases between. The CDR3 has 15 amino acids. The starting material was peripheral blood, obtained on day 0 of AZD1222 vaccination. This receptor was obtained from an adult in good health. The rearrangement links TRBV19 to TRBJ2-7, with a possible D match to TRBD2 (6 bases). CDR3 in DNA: TGTGCCAGTAGTATTCGTAGCGGCATCGACTACGAGCAGTACTTC. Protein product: CASSIRSGIDYEQYF.